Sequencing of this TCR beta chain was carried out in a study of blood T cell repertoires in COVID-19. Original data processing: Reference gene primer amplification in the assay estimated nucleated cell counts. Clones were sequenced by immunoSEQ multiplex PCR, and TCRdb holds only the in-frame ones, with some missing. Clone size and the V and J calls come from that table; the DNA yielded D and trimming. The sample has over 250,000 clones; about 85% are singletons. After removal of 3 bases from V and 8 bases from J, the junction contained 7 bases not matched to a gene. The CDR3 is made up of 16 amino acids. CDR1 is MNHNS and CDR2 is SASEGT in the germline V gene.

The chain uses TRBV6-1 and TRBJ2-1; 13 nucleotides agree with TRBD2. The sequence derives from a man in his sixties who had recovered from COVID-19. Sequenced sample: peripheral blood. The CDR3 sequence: CASSDPGTSGKDEQFF. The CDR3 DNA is TGTGCCAGCAGTGACCCCGGGACTAGCGGGAAGGATGAGCAGTTCTTC.